These 3 T cell receptor beta chains were sequenced from one sample in a study of T-cell reconstitution after alpha-beta-depleted transplantation in children. TCRbeta library construction was performed incorporating unique molecular identifiers. One entry per CDR3 protein, called by TCRdb with MiXCR from the PCR reads. The top ten clones hold 5% to 7% of a sample with 200,000 to 250,000 distinct CDR3 sequences, about a tenth of them seen once. Sequenced material: PBMCs from the stem cell graft donor, taken from the stem cell graft. Receptors originate from a human donor who donated a stem cell graft to a child with acute lymphoblastic leukemia.

The chain is built from TRBV7-9 and TRBJ1-2; no definite D call. V was shortened by 0 bases and J by 7 bases, with 18 bases between the two germline ends. Per germline, CDR1 SEHNR and CDR2 FQNEAQ (reference sequence). This CDR3 has 16 amino acids. In DNA form, the CDR3 reads TGTGCCAGCAGCTTAGCGTGGGAAGGCAGAATAAGTGGCTACACCTTC. Amino acid sequence: CASSLAWEGRISGYTF.

This clonotype was detected ten times or more. The CDR3 sequence: CASTNVGEEGTEAFF. CDR3 DNA sequence: TGTGCCAGTACCAACGTCGGGGAAGAAGGCACTGAAGCTTTCTTT. This chain links TRBV19 with TRBJ1-1; D ambiguous. The CDR3 is 15 residues long. Deletions cut 7 bases from V and 4 bases from J, with 19 bases between. Germline lookup yields CDR1 LNHDA and CDR2 SQIVND (reference sequence). Combining the CDR3 with reference TRBV19 and TRBJ1-1 gives the whole variable domain DGGITQSPKYLFRKEGQNVTLSCEQNLNHDAMYWYRQDPGQGLRLIYYSQIVNDFQKGDIAEGYSVSREKKESFPLTVTSAQKNPTAFYLCASTNVGEEGTEAFFGQGTRLTVV.

The chain has TRBV27 and TRBJ1-4; D unresolved. CDR1 is MNHEY and CDR2 is SMNVEV in the germline V gene (reference sequence). V lost 3 bases to trimming and J lost 3 bases, with 5 bases between them. The CDR3 has 13 residues. The CDR3 DNA reads as TGTGCCAGCAGTTTTTCTGCTAATGAAAAACTGTTTTTT. This translates into CASSFSANEKLFF.